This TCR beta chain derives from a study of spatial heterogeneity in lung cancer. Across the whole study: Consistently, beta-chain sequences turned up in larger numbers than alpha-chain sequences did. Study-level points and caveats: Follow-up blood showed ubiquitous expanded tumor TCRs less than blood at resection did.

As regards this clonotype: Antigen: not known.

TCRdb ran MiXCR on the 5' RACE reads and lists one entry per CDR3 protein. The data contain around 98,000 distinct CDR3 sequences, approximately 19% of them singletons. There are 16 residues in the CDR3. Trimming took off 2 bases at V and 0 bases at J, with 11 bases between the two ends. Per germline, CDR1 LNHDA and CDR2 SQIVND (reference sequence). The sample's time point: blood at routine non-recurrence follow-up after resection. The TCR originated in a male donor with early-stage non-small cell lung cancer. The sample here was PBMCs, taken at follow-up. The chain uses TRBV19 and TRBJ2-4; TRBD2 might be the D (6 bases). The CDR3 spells CASSISSGLAKNIQYF. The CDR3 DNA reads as TGTGCCAGTAGTATATCGAGCGGGCTAGCCAAAAACATTCAGTACTTC.